This TCR beta chain was captured by sequencing in a study of T-cell memory formation after mild COVID-19. Worth noting for this clonotype: Its cognate antigen is unknown.

Study observations and caveats: Shrinking CD4+ clones were chiefly CM and EM; CD8+ ones were chiefly EMRA.

cDNA libraries for TCR alpha and TCR beta, carrying sample barcodes and UMIs, came from 5'RACE with constant-segment primers. MiXCR was run by TCRdb on the 5' RACE reads, yielding one entry per CDR3 protein. This table holds 300,000 to 350,000 distinct CDR3 sequences, roughly 21% found once. The J segment lost 5 bases and the V segment lost 2 bases, leaving 15 bases of the junction unmatched. The CDR3 covers 18 residues. Germline CDR1 is MNHEY and CDR2 is SVGEGT. Sequenced: PBMCs or a T cell subset sorted from them (not recorded which). The clonotype was recovered from a man in his late teens or twenties who had mild COVID-19 (a few samples of this study predate the infection). Cell type and time point are not known. The chain couples TRBV6-2 or TRBV6-3 to TRBJ1-5; 7 bases match TRBD1. The CDR3 coding sequence is TGTGCCAGCAGTTACAAGGTCAAGGAGGGGGCATGGGATCAGCCCCAGCATTTT. Translated: CASSYKVKEGAWDQPQHF.